This T cell receptor beta chain came from a study of OX40 agonist ivuxolimab in advanced cancers. Study information: Patients were given ivuxolimab, an antibody that agonizes OX40 (CD134).

The CDR3 extends over 16 amino acids. Peripheral blood came from all dose cohorts at three timepoints. Here immunoSEQ multiplex PCR was the method, and the copy in TCRdb shows in-frame clones only, minus some. The sample contains 60,000 to 75,000 clones, about 90% of which appear only once. The V gene is TRBV21-1, the J gene TRBJ1-5. TRBV21-1 is a recognized pseudogene. The clonotype was recovered from an adult with an advanced solid tumor such as melanoma, head and neck, liver or kidney cancer. The source material was CD4+ or CD8+ T cells sorted from blood, sampled in a trial of the OX40 agonist ivuxolimab. DNA of the CDR3: TGTGCCAGCAGCAAAGAGAAGGACCTTAGCAATCAGCCCCAGCATTTT. It encodes CASSKEKDLSNQPQHF.